Listed below are T cell receptor beta chains from one sample, sequenced in a study of blood T cell repertoires in COVID-19. The repertoire was sequenced with immunoSEQ multiplex PCR; TCRdb's copy has only in-frame clones and lacks some. The table has 55,000 to 65,000 clones, more than 90% seen once. Sequencing was carried out using peripheral blood. The receptors were gathered from a man in his fifties or sixties with acute or convalescent COVID-19. CDR3s include the opening cysteine and the closing phenylalanine or tryptophan. Each record gives: D gene, V gene, clone size, J gene, CDR3 protein, CDR3 DNA. A D gene is named only where the DNA matches it firmly. The size field is filled for only some rows; it gives once, few, many or a size class.

d_gene: NA
v_gene: TRBV24-1
abundance: NA
j_gene: TRBJ2-5
CDR3aa: CATSDPRVGHPQETQYF
CDR3nt: TGTGCCACCAGTGATCCCCGTGTGGGACACCCCCAAGAGACCCAGTACTTC

d_gene: TRBD2
v_gene: TRBV7-9
abundance: NA
j_gene: TRBJ2-1
CDR3aa: CASSATSGNEQFF
CDR3nt: TGTGCCAGCAGCGCGACTAGCGGAAATGAGCAGTTCTTC

d_gene: NA
v_gene: TRBV11-1
abundance: NA
j_gene: TRBJ2-7
CDR3aa: CASSLGATSIYEQYF
CDR3nt: TGTGCCAGCAGCTTAGGGGCGACATCCATCTACGAGCAGTACTTC

d_gene: TRBD1
v_gene: TRBV5-1
abundance: NA
j_gene: TRBJ2-1
CDR3aa: CASSLDVQGARAQFF
CDR3nt: TGCGCCAGCAGCTTGGATGTACAGGGGGCCAGGGCGCAGTTCTTC

d_gene: NA
v_gene: TRBV4-1
abundance: once
j_gene: TRBJ2-7
CDR3aa: CASSQDPLGLYEQYF
CDR3nt: TGCGCCAGCAGCCAAGATCCGCTTGGCCTCTACGAGCAGTACTTC

d_gene: TRBD2
v_gene: TRBV4-2
abundance: NA
j_gene: TRBJ2-1
CDR3aa: CASSQDLAGSYNEQFF
CDR3nt: TGTGCCAGCAGCCAAGATCTAGCGGGCTCCTACAATGAGCAGTTCTTC

d_gene: NA
v_gene: TRBV7-6
abundance: once
j_gene: TRBJ1-1
CDR3aa: CASSLAGAQVAFF
CDR3nt: TGTGCCAGCAGCTTAGCTGGGGCGCAGGTCGCTTTCTTT

d_gene: NA
v_gene: TRBV24-1
abundance: NA
j_gene: TRBJ1-5
CDR3aa: CATSDSGQYNQPQHF
CDR3nt: TGTGCCACCAGTGATTCCGGACAGTACAATCAGCCCCAGCATTTT

d_gene: TRBD2
v_gene: TRBV3-1/TRBV3-2
abundance: NA
j_gene: TRBJ2-3
CDR3aa: CASSQASRVAGEGTDTQYF
CDR3nt: TGTGCCAGCAGCCAAGCTTCGAGGGTAGCGGGAGAAGGCACAGATACGCAGTATTTT

d_gene: TRBD2
v_gene: TRBV27
abundance: once
j_gene: TRBJ2-7
CDR3aa: CASSSGLAGAPGEQYF
CDR3nt: TGTGCCAGCAGTTCGGGACTAGCGGGAGCCCCCGGCGAGCAGTACTTC

d_gene: TRBD1
v_gene: TRBV6-5
abundance: NA
j_gene: TRBJ1-1
CDR3aa: CASSRDRGYNTEAFF
CDR3nt: TGTGCCAGCAGTAGGGACAGGGGATATAACACTGAAGCTTTCTTT

d_gene: NA
v_gene: TRBV12-3/TRBV12-4
abundance: NA
j_gene: TRBJ2-3
CDR3aa: CASSLTSTDTQYF
CDR3nt: TGTGCCAGCAGTTTAACTAGCACAGATACGCAGTATTTT

d_gene: NA
v_gene: TRBV7-2
abundance: NA
j_gene: TRBJ2-5
CDR3aa: CASSFYPQGAETQYF
CDR3nt: TGTGCCAGCAGCTTTTATCCCCAAGGAGCGGAGACCCAGTACTTC

d_gene: TRBD1
v_gene: TRBV5-1
abundance: NA
j_gene: TRBJ1-2
CDR3aa: CASSLFGQGALYGYTF
CDR3nt: TGCGCCAGCAGCTTGTTCGGACAGGGAGCCCTTTATGGCTACACCTTC

d_gene: NA
v_gene: TRBV10-3
abundance: NA
j_gene: TRBJ2-7
CDR3aa: CAIEDRDAGSYEQYF
CDR3nt: TGTGCCATCGAGGATCGTGACGCCGGCTCCTACGAGCAGTACTTC

d_gene: NA
v_gene: TRBV9
abundance: NA
j_gene: TRBJ2-1
CDR3aa: CASSPTGRVAYNEQFF
CDR3nt: TGTGCCAGCAGCCCGACAGGTCGTGTGGCCTACAATGAGCAGTTCTTC

d_gene: TRBD2
v_gene: TRBV28
abundance: NA
j_gene: TRBJ2-3
CDR3aa: CASSYGGGKWADTQYF
CDR3nt: TGTGCCAGCAGTTATGGGGGAGGGAAGTGGGCAGATACGCAGTATTTT

d_gene: NA
v_gene: TRBV7-9
abundance: few
j_gene: TRBJ1-4
CDR3aa: CASSLEKGEKLFF
CDR3nt: TGTGCCAGCAGCTTAGAAAAGGGGGAAAAACTGTTTTTT

d_gene: TRBD1
v_gene: TRBV27
abundance: NA
j_gene: TRBJ2-3
CDR3aa: CASSGHPQGKDTQYF
CDR3nt: TGTGCCAGCAGTGGGCACCCACAGGGGAAGGATACGCAGTATTTT

d_gene: TRBD1
v_gene: TRBV6-2/TRBV6-3
abundance: NA
j_gene: TRBJ1-1
CDR3aa: CASSYGYRGTEAFF
CDR3nt: TGTGCCAGCAGTTACGGATACAGGGGCACTGAAGCTTTCTTT

d_gene: TRBD1
v_gene: TRBV7-8
abundance: NA
j_gene: TRBJ1-2
CDR3aa: CASSLGDRGTSNPGYTF
CDR3nt: TGTGCCAGCAGCTTAGGGGACAGGGGGACCTCAAACCCCGGCTACACCTTC

d_gene: NA
v_gene: TRBV18
abundance: NA
j_gene: TRBJ1-4
CDR3aa: CASSGVATPGFDEKLFF
CDR3nt: TGTGCCAGCTCAGGTGTTGCGACCCCCGGGTTTGATGAAAAACTGTTTTTT

d_gene: NA
v_gene: TRBV24-1
abundance: NA
j_gene: TRBJ1-1
CDR3aa: CATSDAGEEAFF
CDR3nt: TGTGCCACCAGTGACGCCGGAGAGGAAGCTTTCTTT

d_gene: NA
v_gene: TRBV7-3
abundance: NA
j_gene: TRBJ2-1
CDR3aa: CASSPSDRSNEQFF
CDR3nt: TGTGCCAGCAGCCCCAGTGACAGATCCAATGAGCAGTTCTTC

d_gene: TRBD1
v_gene: TRBV29-1
abundance: few
j_gene: TRBJ1-2
CDR3aa: CSADRGDGYTF
CDR3nt: TGCAGCGCGGACAGGGGAGATGGCTACACCTTC

d_gene: NA
v_gene: TRBV29-1
abundance: NA
j_gene: TRBJ2-7
CDR3aa: CSVQGQGNEQYF
CDR3nt: TGCAGCGTACAGGGTCAGGGAAACGAGCAGTACTTC

d_gene: NA
v_gene: TRBV11-1
abundance: NA
j_gene: TRBJ2-3
CDR3aa: CASSLESQETQYF
CDR3nt: TGTGCCAGCAGCTTAGAGTCCCAAGAGACGCAGTATTTT

d_gene: TRBD1
v_gene: TRBV11-3
abundance: NA
j_gene: TRBJ2-1
CDR3aa: CASSSGQGYNEQFF
CDR3nt: TGTGCCAGCAGCTCCGGACAGGGTTACAATGAGCAGTTCTTC

d_gene: NA
v_gene: TRBV27
abundance: NA
j_gene: TRBJ1-1
CDR3aa: CASSLSQGMNTEAFF
CDR3nt: TGTGCCAGCAGTTTATCACAGGGAATGAACACTGAAGCTTTCTTT

d_gene: NA
v_gene: TRBV12-3/TRBV12-4
abundance: many
j_gene: TRBJ2-7
CDR3aa: CASGRLDYEQYF
CDR3nt: TGTGCCAGCGGTCGTTTAGACTACGAGCAGTACTTC

d_gene: TRBD1
v_gene: TRBV27
abundance: NA
j_gene: TRBJ2-5
CDR3aa: CASSRTGEETQYF
CDR3nt: TGTGCCAGCAGTCGTACAGGGGAAGAGACCCAGTACTTC

d_gene: TRBD2
v_gene: TRBV28
abundance: NA
j_gene: TRBJ2-7
CDR3aa: CASRPRGSGSTYEQYF
CDR3nt: TGTGCCAGCAGACCTAGAGGTAGCGGGAGTACCTACGAGCAGTACTTC

d_gene: NA
v_gene: TRBV7-2
abundance: NA
j_gene: TRBJ2-7
CDR3aa: CASRLGGSAPYEQYF
CDR3nt: TGTGCCAGCAGGTTGGGTGGGAGTGCCCCCTACGAGCAGTACTTC

d_gene: NA
v_gene: TRBV12-3/TRBV12-4
abundance: once
j_gene: TRBJ1-1
CDR3aa: CASSPFGGTEAFF
CDR3nt: TGTGCCAGCAGTCCCTTTGGCGGCACTGAAGCTTTCTTT

d_gene: TRBD2
v_gene: TRBV25-1
abundance: NA
j_gene: TRBJ2-1
CDR3aa: CASSGGLAERNEQFF
CDR3nt: TGTGCCAGCAGTGGAGGACTAGCGGAGAGGAATGAGCAGTTCTTC

d_gene: TRBD2
v_gene: TRBV27
abundance: NA
j_gene: TRBJ2-7
CDR3aa: CASGSGSRYEQYF
CDR3nt: TGTGCCAGCGGTAGCGGGAGTCGATACGAGCAGTACTTC

d_gene: NA
v_gene: TRBV9
abundance: NA
j_gene: TRBJ1-1
CDR3aa: CASSYGLNTEAFF
CDR3nt: TGTGCCAGCAGCTACGGTTTGAACACTGAAGCTTTCTTT

d_gene: TRBD2
v_gene: TRBV5-1
abundance: NA
j_gene: TRBJ2-3
CDR3aa: CASRSPGTSGRAGDTQYF
CDR3nt: TGCGCCAGCAGGTCCCCCGGGACTAGCGGGAGGGCAGGAGATACGCAGTATTTT